Included here is one T cell receptor (beta chain) sequence, with context. Its antigen is undetermined. The sample carries other DNA sequences with the same CDR3. Here immunoSEQ multiplex PCR was the method, and the copy in TCRdb shows in-frame clones only, minus some. The table lists fewer than 1.4 million clones, about 84% of them singletons. This record belongs to a study of shared clonotypes between healthy human individuals. Looking at the study overall: Each donor contributed plates that comprised three CD4 naive, three CD4 memory, two CD8 naive and one CD8 memory.

Regarding the study as a whole: Memory subsets generally showed lower estimated richness than naive subsets.

The germline gives CDR1 SGDLS, CDR2 YYNGEE. The CDR3 totals 14 residues. After removal of 2 bases from V and 5 bases from J, the junction contained 3 bases not matched to a gene. This TCR was sampled from a man aged 18 to 30 in good health. Some clones in this sample may be carry-over from other donors' samples. The specimen sequenced was memory CD4+ T cells from PBMCs. Subset in this sample: CD45RA-negative fraction. The chain employs TRBV9 and TRBJ2-7, with TRBD1 matching over 11 bases. The CDR3 region is CASSVAGQGDEQYF. The CDR3, as DNA: TGTGCCAGCAGCGTTGCGGGACAGGGGGACGAGCAGTACTTC.